The 9 T cell receptor beta chains given below trace back to one sample, sequenced in a study of cytomegalovirus exposure and HLA in healthy donors. 60 Vbeta and 13 Jbeta primers were used in PCR. Produced via immunoSEQ multiplex PCR; TCRdb's table is partial and in-frame only. This sample has more than 85,000 clones, with roughly 80% found just once. Sequenced material: PBMCs. These receptors all come from a man between 40 and 49 years old in good health and CMV-seronegative.

The chain uses TRBV2 and TRBJ1-5; 7 nucleotides align to TRBD1. Trimming cost V 5 bases and J 11 bases; bases outside gene matches: 9. The CDR3 has 13 amino acids. Germline V gene sequence: CDR1 SNHLY, CDR2 FYNNEI. CDR3 sequence reads: CASSKRQGLSQHF. The CDR3 nucleotides are TGTGCCAGCAGTAAAAGACAGGGTCTTTCCCAGCATTTT.

The chain has TRBV29-1 and TRBJ2-3; 12 positions agree with TRBD2. The CDR3 sequence is 15 residues long. From germline, CDR1 is SQVTM and CDR2 ANQGSEA. V shed 6 bases, J shed 2 bases, and the junction held 6 bases outside the gene matches. In nucleotides, the CDR3 is TGCAGCGTCCGTAGACTAGCGGGAGACACAGATACGCAGTATTTT. Translation: CSVRRLAGDTDTQYF.

This clone showed up just once. The chain is built from TRBV5-6 and TRBJ2-7, with TRBD2 matching over 10 bases. V lost 1 base, J lost 3 bases, and 4 bases stayed unmatched. The CDR3 is made up of 15 amino acids. In germline, CDR1 is SGHDT, CDR2 YYEEEE. The CDR3 nucleotides read TGTGCCAGCAGCTTGCGGTCTAGCGGGAGCTACGAGCAGTACTTC. Its translation is CASSLRSSGSYEQYF. Combining the CDR3 with reference TRBV5-6 and TRBJ2-7 gives the whole variable domain DAGVTQSPTHLIKTRGQQVTLRCSPKSGHDTVSWYQQALGQGPQFIFQYYEEEERQRGNFPDRFSGHQFPNYSSELNVNALLLGDSALYLCASSLRSSGSYEQYFGPGTRLTVT.

A few counts support this clone. V gene TRBV28 combines with J gene TRBJ2-7; 14 positions agree with TRBD2. J lost 4 bases, V lost 5 bases, and 13 bases had no gene match. The CDR3 runs 18 residues. Germline-derived CDR1 and CDR2 are MDHEN and SYDVKM. The CDR3 region is CASSPLPGLAGAGYEQYF. DNA for the CDR3: TGTGCCAGCAGTCCCCTACCGGGACTAGCGGGAGCGGGGTACGAGCAGTACTTC.

V is TRBV5-1 and J is TRBJ2-5, with D tentatively TRBD2 (6 bases). The V end lost 3 bases, the J end lost 2 bases, and 14 bases lay between the germline ends. Germline CDR1 and CDR2: SGHRS and YFSETQ. This CDR3 spans 15 amino acids. CDR3 coding DNA: TGCGCCAGCAGCTCCGTACTAGCACCGCAAGAGACCCAGTACTTC. Translated, it gives CASSSVLAPQETQYF.

The genes are TRBV7-9 and TRBJ1-2; D gene uncertain. Between the trimmed V and J ends, which lost 10 bases and 4 bases, there was a span of 10 bases. This CDR3 is built from 11 residues. Germline assignment: CDR1 SEHNR and CDR2 FQNEAQ (reference sequence). CDR3 bases: TGTGCCACACAGTCCCCCTATGGCTACACCTTC. As protein: CATQSPYGYTF.

This chain uses TRBV9 with TRBJ1-1; maybe TRBD1 (5 bases). Trimming took 0 bases from V and 3 from J, leaving 15 bases between them. This CDR3 region has 16 residues. CDR1 SGDLS and CDR2 YYNGEE come from the germline V gene. CDR3 sequence reads: CASSVGARGGDTEAFF. Here the CDR3 DNA reads TGTGCCAGCAGCGTAGGGGCTAGGGGCGGTGACACTGAAGCTTTCTTT. Complete variable domain (other parts from reference TRBV9 and TRBJ1-1): DSGVTQTPKHLITATGQRVTLRCSPRSGDLSVYWYQQSLDQGLQFLIQYYNGEERAKGNILERFSAQQFPDLHSELNLSSLELGDSALYFCASSVGARGGDTEAFFGQGTRLTVV.

The chain employs TRBV4-1 and TRBJ2-7, with D possibly being TRBD2 (5 bases). Germline CDR1 MGHRA, CDR2 YSYEKL. Trimming stripped 0 bases from V and 5 bases from J, with 17 bases between. The CDR3 totals 16 residues. As DNA, the CDR3 is TGCGCCAGCAGCCAAGATCACGTACGGGGATACAACGAGCAGTACTTC. Its translation: CASSQDHVRGYNEQYF.

This clone occurred once. The genes are TRBV30 and TRBJ2-1; TRBD2 matches 11 bases. V lost 2 bases and J lost 9; bases outside the gene matches: 9. Germline CDR1 and CDR2: GTSNPN and SVGIG (reference sequence). CDR3 length: 15 residues. The CDR3 here is CAWSIGSGGEVEQFF. In nucleotides, the CDR3 is TGTGCCTGGAGTATAGGTAGCGGGGGGGAAGTTGAGCAGTTCTTC.